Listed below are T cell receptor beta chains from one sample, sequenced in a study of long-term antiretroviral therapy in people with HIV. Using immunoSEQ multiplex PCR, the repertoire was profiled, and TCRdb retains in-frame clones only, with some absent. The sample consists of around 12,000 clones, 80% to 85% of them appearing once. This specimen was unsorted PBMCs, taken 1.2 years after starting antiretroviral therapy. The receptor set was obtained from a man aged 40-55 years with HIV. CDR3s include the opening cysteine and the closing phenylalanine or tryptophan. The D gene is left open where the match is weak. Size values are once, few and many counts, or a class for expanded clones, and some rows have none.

CDR3 protein: CASSPDLGYGYTF
CDR3 DNA: TGTGCCAGCAGCCCGGACTTGGGGTATGGCTACACCTTC
D gene: -
clone size: -
V gene: TRBV5-4
CDR3 length: 13
J gene: TRBJ1-2

CDR3 protein: CASSTGNTGELFF
CDR3 DNA: TGTGCCAGCAGCACCGGGAACACCGGGGAGCTGTTTTTT
D gene: -
clone size: -
V gene: TRBV6-5
CDR3 length: 13
J gene: TRBJ2-2

CDR3 protein: CASSQETGGGGYTF
CDR3 DNA: TGCGCCAGCAGCCAAGAAACAGGGGGGGGTGGCTACACCTTC
D gene: TRBD1
clone size: once
V gene: TRBV4-3
CDR3 length: 14
J gene: TRBJ1-2

CDR3 protein: CASKSGGTYNEQFF
CDR3 DNA: TGTGCCAGCAAATCGGGCGGGACCTACAATGAGCAGTTCTTC
D gene: -
clone size: -
V gene: TRBV27
CDR3 length: 14
J gene: TRBJ2-1

CDR3 protein: CASSPPSGSFREQYF
CDR3 DNA: TGTGCCAGCAGCCCACCTAGCGGGAGCTTTCGCGAGCAGTACTTC
D gene: TRBD2
clone size: -
V gene: TRBV14
CDR3 length: 15
J gene: TRBJ2-7

CDR3 protein: CASSDGQGFSPLHF
CDR3 DNA: TGCGCCAGCAGTGACGGGCAGGGGTTTTCACCCCTCCACTTT
D gene: -
clone size: -
V gene: TRBV10-2
CDR3 length: 14
J gene: TRBJ1-6

CDR3 protein: CAWSVTNEQFF
CDR3 DNA: TGTGCCTGGAGTGTGACTAATGAGCAGTTCTTC
D gene: -
clone size: -
V gene: TRBV30
CDR3 length: 11
J gene: TRBJ2-1

CDR3 protein: CASSTTGASDGYTF
CDR3 DNA: TGTGCCAGCAGCACTACCGGGGCTAGCGATGGCTACACCTTC
D gene: -
clone size: once
V gene: TRBV13
CDR3 length: 14
J gene: TRBJ1-2

CDR3 protein: CASSQPGQDGYTF
CDR3 DNA: TGCGCCAGCAGCCAACCAGGTCAGGATGGCTACACCTTC
D gene: -
clone size: -
V gene: TRBV4-1
CDR3 length: 13
J gene: TRBJ1-2

CDR3 protein: CASSMSRRISSYNEQFF
CDR3 DNA: TGTGCCAGTAGTATGAGTCGCAGGATTAGCTCCTACAATGAGCAGTTCTTC
D gene: -
clone size: -
V gene: TRBV19
CDR3 length: 17
J gene: TRBJ2-1

CDR3 protein: CASSRTMTGLSNYGYTF
CDR3 DNA: TGCGCCAGCAGCCGGACAATGACAGGGTTGTCTAACTATGGCTACACCTTC
D gene: TRBD1
clone size: -
V gene: TRBV5-1
CDR3 length: 17
J gene: TRBJ1-2

CDR3 protein: CAISDREGNTGELFF
CDR3 DNA: TGTGCCATCAGTGACAGGGAAGGAAACACCGGGGAGCTGTTTTTT
D gene: -
clone size: -
V gene: TRBV10-3
CDR3 length: 15
J gene: TRBJ2-2

CDR3 protein: CASSLVGGTQETQYF
CDR3 DNA: TGTGCCAGCAGCTTGGTGGGGGGTACTCAAGAGACCCAGTACTTC
D gene: -
clone size: -
V gene: TRBV7-8
CDR3 length: 15
J gene: TRBJ2-5

CDR3 protein: CASSLTGGAINEQFF
CDR3 DNA: TGTGCCAGCAGCCTGACAGGGGGCGCCATCAATGAGCAGTTCTTC
D gene: TRBD1
clone size: -
V gene: TRBV2
CDR3 length: 15
J gene: TRBJ2-1

CDR3 protein: CASSYGGNYGYTF
CDR3 DNA: TGTGCCAGCAGTTACGGCGGTAACTATGGCTACACCTTC
D gene: -
clone size: -
V gene: TRBV6-5
CDR3 length: 13
J gene: TRBJ1-2

CDR3 protein: CASSPVIGEGNIQYF
CDR3 DNA: TGCGCCAGCAGCCCGGTCATCGGGGAGGGGAACATTCAGTACTTC
D gene: TRBD2
clone size: -
V gene: TRBV5-1
CDR3 length: 15
J gene: TRBJ2-4

CDR3 protein: CASSQGARNQPQHF
CDR3 DNA: TGTGCCAGCAGTCAGGGTGCGCGCAATCAGCCCCAGCATTTT
D gene: -
clone size: once
V gene: TRBV2
CDR3 length: 14
J gene: TRBJ1-5

CDR3 protein: CASRPRTWTNTGELFF
CDR3 DNA: TGCGCCAGCCGCCCTCGGACCTGGACGAACACCGGGGAGCTGTTTTTT
D gene: -
clone size: -
V gene: TRBV5-1
CDR3 length: 16
J gene: TRBJ2-2

CDR3 protein: CASQGYEQYF
CDR3 DNA: TGTGCCAGCCAGGGGTACGAGCAGTACTTC
D gene: -
clone size: -
V gene: TRBV25-1
CDR3 length: 10
J gene: TRBJ2-7

CDR3 protein: CASSPRDGTEAFF
CDR3 DNA: TGTGCCAGCTCACCACGGGATGGTACTGAAGCTTTCTTT
D gene: -
clone size: once
V gene: TRBV18
CDR3 length: 13
J gene: TRBJ1-1

CDR3 protein: CASTPDSGNEKLFF
CDR3 DNA: TGTGCCAGCACCCCGGACAGCGGTAATGAAAAACTGTTTTTT
D gene: -
clone size: -
V gene: TRBV7-8
CDR3 length: 14
J gene: TRBJ1-4

CDR3 protein: CASRRRDRYGAQYF
CDR3 DNA: TGTGCCAGCAGACGCCGGGACAGGTACGGTGCGCAGTATTTT
D gene: TRBD1
clone size: once
V gene: TRBV6-5
CDR3 length: 14
J gene: TRBJ2-3

CDR3 protein: CASSIDWNTDTQYF
CDR3 DNA: TGTGCCAGTAGTATCGATTGGAACACAGATACGCAGTATTTT
D gene: -
clone size: -
V gene: TRBV19
CDR3 length: 14
J gene: TRBJ2-3

CDR3 protein: CASSVMDTGELFF
CDR3 DNA: TGTGCCAGCAGTGTTATGGACACCGGGGAGCTGTTTTTT
D gene: -
clone size: -
V gene: TRBV6-1
CDR3 length: 13
J gene: TRBJ2-2

CDR3 protein: CASSYLTRGPEQYF
CDR3 DNA: TGTGCCAGCAGTTACCTGACCCGGGGCCCAGAGCAGTACTTC
D gene: -
clone size: once
V gene: TRBV6-5
CDR3 length: 14
J gene: TRBJ2-7

CDR3 protein: CASSVAGRGSYEQYF
CDR3 DNA: TGTGCCAGCAGCGTAGCTGGGAGAGGCTCCTACGAGCAGTACTTC
D gene: -
clone size: once
V gene: TRBV9
CDR3 length: 15
J gene: TRBJ2-7

CDR3 protein: CASIYGTGINYGYTF
CDR3 DNA: TGTGCCAGCATCTACGGGACAGGAATTAACTATGGCTACACCTTC
D gene: TRBD1
clone size: -
V gene: TRBV2
CDR3 length: 15
J gene: TRBJ1-2

CDR3 protein: CASSSAGREVYEKLFF
CDR3 DNA: TGTGCCAGCAGCTCTGCCGGCAGGGAGGTGTATGAAAAACTGTTTTTT
D gene: -
clone size: -
V gene: TRBV5-6
CDR3 length: 16
J gene: TRBJ1-4

CDR3 protein: CASSLGTGNQPQHF
CDR3 DNA: TGTGCCAGCAGTTTGGGGACAGGGAATCAGCCCCAGCATTTT
D gene: TRBD1
clone size: -
V gene: TRBV6-6
CDR3 length: 14
J gene: TRBJ1-5

CDR3 protein: CASSILTGELFF
CDR3 DNA: TGTGCCAGCAGTATCCTCACCGGGGAGCTGTTTTTT
D gene: -
clone size: -
V gene: TRBV9
CDR3 length: 12
J gene: TRBJ2-2

CDR3 protein: CASSQGWGADTEAFF
CDR3 DNA: TGTGCCAGCAGCCAAGGATGGGGGGCCGACACTGAAGCTTTCTTT
D gene: -
clone size: few
V gene: TRBV14
CDR3 length: 15
J gene: TRBJ1-1

CDR3 protein: CASTLTGGADNEQFF
CDR3 DNA: TGTGCCAGTACCCTGACAGGGGGCGCGGACAATGAGCAGTTCTTC
D gene: TRBD1
clone size: -
V gene: TRBV19
CDR3 length: 15
J gene: TRBJ2-1

CDR3 protein: CASSQDRYEQYF
CDR3 DNA: TGTGCCAGCAGCCAGGACCGCTACGAGCAGTACTTC
D gene: -
clone size: -
V gene: TRBV14
CDR3 length: 12
J gene: TRBJ2-7

CDR3 protein: CASSEGQGTEAFF
CDR3 DNA: TGTGCCAGCAGTGAAGGGCAGGGGACTGAAGCTTTCTTT
D gene: -
clone size: -
V gene: TRBV6-1
CDR3 length: 13
J gene: TRBJ1-1

CDR3 protein: CASSGGRGDEQFF
CDR3 DNA: TGTGCCAGTAGTGGGGGGCGAGGGGATGAGCAGTTCTTC
D gene: -
clone size: -
V gene: TRBV19
CDR3 length: 13
J gene: TRBJ2-1

CDR3 protein: CASRREGYGYTF
CDR3 DNA: TGTGCCAGCAGGAGGGAGGGGTATGGCTACACCTTC
D gene: -
clone size: once
V gene: TRBV2
CDR3 length: 12
J gene: TRBJ1-2

CDR3 protein: CASKFADTDTQYF
CDR3 DNA: TGTGCCAGTAAGTTCGCGGACACAGATACGCAGTATTTT
D gene: -
clone size: once
V gene: TRBV19
CDR3 length: 13
J gene: TRBJ2-3

CDR3 protein: CASSMAGVHNQPQHF
CDR3 DNA: TGTGCCAGTAGTATGGCAGGGGTACACAATCAGCCCCAGCATTTT
D gene: -
clone size: -
V gene: TRBV19
CDR3 length: 15
J gene: TRBJ1-5

CDR3 protein: CASSQESAWYEQYF
CDR3 DNA: TGCGCCAGCAGCCAAGAGTCTGCTTGGTACGAGCAGTACTTC
D gene: -
clone size: -
V gene: TRBV4-1
CDR3 length: 14
J gene: TRBJ2-7

CDR3 protein: CASSIMAGGSYGYTF
CDR3 DNA: TGTGCCAGTAGTATAATGGCAGGGGGCAGCTATGGCTACACCTTC
D gene: TRBD1
clone size: -
V gene: TRBV19
CDR3 length: 15
J gene: TRBJ1-2

CDR3 protein: CASSYAGGETQYF
CDR3 DNA: TGTGCCAGCAGTTACGCGGGGGGGGAGACCCAGTACTTC
D gene: TRBD2
clone size: -
V gene: TRBV6-5
CDR3 length: 13
J gene: TRBJ2-5

CDR3 protein: CASSDGSGLTDTQYF
CDR3 DNA: TGTGCCAGCAGTGATGGTAGCGGGCTCACAGATACGCAGTATTTT
D gene: TRBD2
clone size: -
V gene: TRBV2
CDR3 length: 15
J gene: TRBJ2-3

CDR3 protein: CASSPGTVEQYF
CDR3 DNA: TGTGCCAGCAGTCCAGGGACAGTCGAGCAGTACTTC
D gene: TRBD1
clone size: few
V gene: TRBV27
CDR3 length: 12
J gene: TRBJ2-7

CDR3 protein: CAWTGEASGYEQYF
CDR3 DNA: TGTGCCTGGACGGGGGAGGCTAGCGGGTACGAGCAGTACTTC
D gene: TRBD2
clone size: once
V gene: TRBV30
CDR3 length: 14
J gene: TRBJ2-7

CDR3 protein: CSVDTGETGTEAFF
CDR3 DNA: TGCAGCGTCGATACAGGGGAAACGGGAACTGAAGCTTTCTTT
D gene: TRBD1
clone size: once
V gene: TRBV29-1
CDR3 length: 14
J gene: TRBJ1-1

CDR3 protein: CASSPVRMGTDTQYF
CDR3 DNA: TGTGCCAGCTCACCCGTCAGGATGGGCACAGATACGCAGTATTTT
D gene: -
clone size: -
V gene: TRBV18
CDR3 length: 15
J gene: TRBJ2-3

CDR3 protein: CASSLLDGRSGNTIYF
CDR3 DNA: TGTGCCAGCAGTTTATTGGACGGCAGATCTGGAAACACCATATATTTT
D gene: -
clone size: few
V gene: TRBV28
CDR3 length: 16
J gene: TRBJ1-3

CDR3 protein: CASSSSGQGEAFF
CDR3 DNA: TGTGCCAGCAGTAGTTCCGGACAGGGAGAAGCTTTCTTT
D gene: TRBD1
clone size: -
V gene: TRBV6-5
CDR3 length: 13
J gene: TRBJ1-1

CDR3 protein: CASSLGQGNYGYTF
CDR3 DNA: TGTGCCAGCAGCTTGGGGCAGGGGAACTATGGCTACACCTTC
D gene: -
clone size: -
V gene: TRBV5-6
CDR3 length: 14
J gene: TRBJ1-2

CDR3 protein: CASSTNDAGAYEQYF
CDR3 DNA: TGCGCCAGCAGCACGAACGACGCGGGCGCCTACGAGCAGTACTTC
D gene: -
clone size: -
V gene: TRBV5-1
CDR3 length: 15
J gene: TRBJ2-7

CDR3 protein: CASSPYGSYNEQFF
CDR3 DNA: TGTGCCAGCAGTCCCTACGGCTCCTACAATGAGCAGTTCTTC
D gene: -
clone size: -
V gene: TRBV27
CDR3 length: 14
J gene: TRBJ2-1

CDR3 protein: CASSPGSWANTEAFF
CDR3 DNA: TGTGCCAGCAGCCCCGGGAGTTGGGCTAACACTGAAGCTTTCTTT
D gene: -
clone size: -
V gene: TRBV9
CDR3 length: 15
J gene: TRBJ1-1